This entry concerns a single T cell receptor beta chain. Germline V gives CDR1 SQVTM, CDR2 ANQGSEA. Trimming removed 4 bases at V and 1 base at J, with 15 bases between. This CDR3 has 15 amino acids. This sample is drawn from a study of blood T cell repertoires in COVID-19. At the level of the study: Acute and convalescent COVID-19 samples came from the United States, Italy and Spain. Nucleic acid was either cDNA or gDNA, and it came from T cells, B-cell-depleted T cells, or PBMCs.

In the authors' workflow: For nucleated cells, counts were estimated from reference gene primer amplification. Assay used: immunoSEQ multiplex PCR; TCRdb lists only in-frame clones, some missing. That table gives V, J and clone size, and the DNA gave D and trimming. The repertoire holds just over 95,000 clones, with 80% to 90% as singletons. The V and J genes are TRBV29-1 and TRBJ2-3; D may be TRBD2 (5 bases). This clonotype originated in a human donor in a cohort sampled during active COVID-19. The source material was peripheral blood. The DNA for the CDR3 is TGCAGCGTTGCCCGTTTGAGAGCGGGCACAGATACGCAGTATTTT. This encodes CSVARLRAGTDTQYF.